The 22 T cell receptor beta chains presented below share a single source sample, sequenced in a study of blood T cell repertoires in COVID-19. TCRdb keeps only in-frame clones here, not all; method: immunoSEQ multiplex PCR. This sample carries 300,000 to 450,000 clones, 70% to 90% of them seen once, and the ten largest clones take around 3%. The sequenced sample was peripheral blood. All receptors derive from a human donor in a cohort sampled during active COVID-19.

The V call is TRBV7-8, the J call TRBJ2-1; 10 nucleotides agree with TRBD2. The V gene's germline CDR1 is SGHVS and CDR2 FQNEAQ. The CDR3 consists of 15 residues. Unmatched junction bases numbered 5, after V lost 6 bases and J lost 3 bases. The CDR3 here is CASRVAGGLYNEQFF. The CDR3 DNA is TGTGCCAGCAGGGTAGCGGGAGGACTCTACAATGAGCAGTTCTTC.

This chain joins TRBV5-1 and TRBJ2-2; no clear D. The CDR3 totals 15 residues. Trimming left V 1 base short and J 3 bases short, with 10 bases between. Germline V gene sequence: CDR1 SGHRS, CDR2 YFSETQ. The CDR3 is CASSLSTGYTGELFF. The DNA of the CDR3 is TGCGCCAGCAGCTTGAGCACGGGTTACACCGGGGAGCTGTTTTTT.

This chain connects TRBV5-1 to TRBJ1-4; D is perhaps TRBD1 (5 bases). Germline V gene sequence: CDR1 SGHRS, CDR2 YFSETQ. Trimming cost V 1 base and J 4 bases, with 26 bases left between them. The CDR3 contains 20 residues. The CDR3 nucleotides are TGCGCCAGCAGCTTGCTATCGAGGTCGGGACTCCATCACAATAATGAAAAACTGTTTTTT. The encoded protein is CASSLLSRSGLHHNNEKLFF. Supplemented by reference TRBV5-1 and TRBJ1-4, the full variable domain reads KAGVTQTPRYLIKTRGQQVTLSCSPISGHRSVSWYQQTPGQGLQFLFEYFSETQRNKGNFPGRFSGRQFSNSRSEMNVSTLELGDSALYLCASSLLSRSGLHHNNEKLFFGSGTQLSVL.

This chain links TRBV6-1 with TRBJ2-1; TRBD2 matches 11 bases. J gave up 10 bases and V 0 bases, and 8 bases lay outside the gene matches. The germline CDR1 and CDR2 sequences are MNHNS and SASEGT. The CDR3 extends over 16 amino acids. The CDR3 DNA reads as TGTGCCAGCAGTGAAGCGGTACTAGCGGGAGTTTGGGAGCAGTTCTTC. It translates to CASSEAVLAGVWEQFF.

The rearrangement uses TRBV19 and TRBJ1-4; 8 nucleotides line up with TRBD1. The J segment lost 4 bases and the V segment lost 6 bases, leaving 10 bases of the junction unmatched. Germline V gene data show CDR1 as LNHDA and CDR2 as SQIVND (reference sequence). The CDR3 covers 16 residues. This CDR3 reads CASRRRDRGLNEKLFF. The CDR3 bases are TGTGCCAGTAGGAGAAGAGACAGGGGCCTTAATGAAAAACTGTTTTTT.

The chain recombines TRBV6-2 or TRBV6-3 with TRBJ2-7, with 13 positions matching TRBD2. The germline CDR1 and CDR2 sequences are MNHEY and SVGEGT. There are 14 residues in the CDR3. The junction had 6 bases not matched to a gene; V was cut back by 6 bases and J by 7 bases. The CDR3 spells CASSGLAGAFEQYF. The CDR3 coding sequence is TGTGCCAGCAGCGGACTAGCGGGAGCGTTTGAGCAGTACTTC.

This sequence joins TRBV6-1 and TRBJ1-1; TRBD1 matches 8 bases. Unmatched junction bases numbered 7, after V lost 2 bases and J lost 8 bases. Germline V lookup: CDR1 MNHNS, CDR2 SASEGT. The CDR3 spans 14 residues. CDR3 in amino acids: CASSETRTGLEAFF. DNA for the CDR3: TGTGCCAGCAGTGAAACACGGACAGGGTTGGAAGCTTTCTTT.

CDR3 amino acids: CASSVQGGGSGANVLTF. The CDR3 bases are TGTGCCAGCAGCGTACAGGGAGGGGGCTCTGGGGCCAACGTCCTGACTTTC. The rearrangement uses TRBV9 and TRBJ2-6; perhaps TRBD2 as D (7 bases). The CDR3 covers 17 residues. V lost 1 base to trimming and J lost 0 bases, with 11 bases between them. Germline V lookup: CDR1 SGDLS, CDR2 YYNGEE.

The chain has TRBV9 and TRBJ1-6; no firm D call. The germline gives CDR1 SGDLS, CDR2 YYNGEE. The ends were cut back, 2 bases at V and 8 bases at J, with 14 bases in the middle. CDR3 length: 15 amino acids. The CDR3 DNA is TGTGCCAGCAGCGTTCGGGGTAGGTCTGATTCACCCCTCCACTTT. This translates into CASSVRGRSDSPLHF. Together with reference TRBV9 and TRBJ1-6, the CDR3 gives the full variable domain: DSGVTQTPKHLITATGQRVTLRCSPRSGDLSVYWYQQSLDQGLQFLIQYYNGEERAKGNILERFSAQQFPDLHSELNLSSLELGDSALYFCASSVRGRSDSPLHFGNGTRLTVT.

This chain uses TRBV19 with TRBJ1-3; tentatively, D is TRBD1 (6 bases). CDR1 is LNHDA, CDR2 SQIVND, per germline (reference sequence). The CDR3 is 16 residues long. V lost 7 bases, J lost 0 bases, and 16 bases lay in between. This chain's CDR3 is CASTRAGTNSGNTIYF. The CDR3 DNA reads TGTGCCAGTACCCGCGCCGGGACAAACTCTGGAAACACCATATATTTT.

With respect to this clone: Other DNA sequences of this sample code for an identical CDR3. CDR3 sequence reads: CASREGLAGADTQYF. The CDR3 bases are TGCGCCAGCAGAGAGGGACTAGCGGGAGCAGATACGCAGTATTTT. J is TRBJ2-3 and V is TRBV5-1; TRBD2 aligns across 14 bases. The J segment lost 4 bases and the V segment lost 5 bases, leaving 3 bases of the junction unmatched. There are 15 residues in the CDR3. CDR1 is SGHRS, CDR2 YFSETQ, per germline.

This clone was observed a few times. The V call is TRBV2, the J call TRBJ1-1; D call uncertain. CDR1 is SNHLY and CDR2 is FYNNEI in the germline V gene. With 4 bases removed from V and 6 bases from J, the gap between germline ends came to 15 bases. The CDR3 consists of 14 residues. The DNA of the CDR3 is TGTGCCAGCAGTGCCCTCTTCTCTAACGCTGAAGCTTTCTTT. It is translated as CASSALFSNAEAFF.

As concerns this clone: The junction does not match germline at one end; this may be a read error. J is TRBJ2-1 and V is TRBV18; 11 bases are a match to TRBD2. Looked up from germline, CDR1 is KGHSH and CDR2 is LQKENI. The CDR3 consists of 20 residues. CDR3 nucleotides: TGTGCCAGCTCACCCCCCCAACTAGCGGGGGATCTTACCTCCCACAATGAGCAGTTCTTC. Translating gives CASSPPQLAGDLTSHNEQFF.

This rearrangement joins TRBV29-1 to TRBJ2-5; D possibly corresponds to TRBD1 (6 bases). The CDR3 consists of 15 residues. V shed 2 bases and J shed 5 bases, with 18 bases lying between them. CDR1 and CDR2 from the germline V gene are SQVTM and ANQGSEA. Written as DNA, the CDR3 is TGCAGCGTTGAAAGGTTAGCGATAACAGGGGAGACCCAGTACTTC. This gives the protein CSVERLAITGETQYF.

This chain connects TRBV6-5 to TRBJ1-2, with 7 bases fitting TRBD1. CDR3 length equals 12 residues. From germline, CDR1 is MNHEY and CDR2 SVGAGI. The V and J ends lost 10 bases and 6 bases, in that order; junction bases with no gene match: 8. CDR3 amino acids: CATKQGLDGYTF. The CDR3 nucleotides are TGTGCCACCAAACAGGGGCTCGATGGCTACACCTTC.

This chain connects TRBV25-1 to TRBJ2-5; the match to TRBD1 covers 9 bases. Germline assignment: CDR1 MGHDK and CDR2 SYGVNS. The V and J ends lost 0 bases and 4 bases, in that order; junction bases with no gene match: 6. The CDR3 contains 16 residues. CDR3 DNA sequence: TGTGCCAGCAGTGAATATCGGGGACAGGGAGTAGAGACCCAGTACTTC. Its protein product is CASSEYRGQGVETQYF.

The J gene is TRBJ2-3, the V gene TRBV7-8; 10 bases are shared with TRBD1. The CDR3 is 16 residues long. Trimming at V came to 5 bases and at J to 5 bases, leaving 10 bases not matched to a gene. Germline assignment: CDR1 SGHVS and CDR2 FQNEAQ. CDR3 protein: CASSPRQGAAVDTQYF. The CDR3, as DNA: TGTGCCAGCAGCCCCCGACAGGGGGCGGCAGTAGATACGCAGTATTTT.

V is TRBV5-1 and J is TRBJ2-3; possibly TRBD1 for D (6 bases). Germline loops: CDR1 SGHRS, CDR2 YFSETQ. This CDR3 is 15 amino acids long. The germline V and J ends were trimmed by 5 bases and 5 bases, with 18 bases remaining between them. CDR3 amino acids: CASSSGTPSGDTQYF. The CDR3 DNA sequence: TGCGCCAGCAGTTCCGGGACACCCTCCGGAGATACGCAGTATTTT.

The J gene is TRBJ2-5, the V gene TRBV5-1; TRBD2 matches 16 bases. V dropped 4 bases and J dropped 4; count of bases not matched to a gene: 7. Looked up from germline, CDR1 is SGHRS and CDR2 is YFSETQ. CDR3 size: 17 residues. The CDR3 is CASSPGTSGRARETQYF. In nucleotides, the CDR3 is TGCGCCAGCAGCCCCGGGACTAGCGGGAGGGCAAGAGAGACCCAGTACTTC.

The table lists this clone with a few counts. The J gene is TRBJ2-7, the V gene TRBV5-1; D may be TRBD1 (5 bases). In germline, CDR1 is SGHRS, CDR2 YFSETQ. This CDR3 has 14 residues. V was trimmed by 2 bases and J by 2 bases, leaving 11 bases between them. Here the CDR3 reads CASSLDSYTYEQYF. CDR3 DNA: TGCGCCAGCAGCTTAGACAGCTATACCTACGAGCAGTACTTC. The full variable domain, in which reference TRBV5-1 and TRBJ2-7 provide the parts outside the CDR3, is KAGVTQTPRYLIKTRGQQVTLSCSPISGHRSVSWYQQTPGQGLQFLFEYFSETQRNKGNFPGRFSGRQFSNSRSEMNVSTLELGDSALYLCASSLDSYTYEQYFGPGTRLTVT.

The chain couples TRBV19 to TRBJ1-1, with TRBD1 matching over 8 bases. The length of the CDR3 is 13 residues. V was clipped by 6 bases and J by 7 bases; unmatched bases: 7. From germline, CDR1 is LNHDA and CDR2 SQIVND (reference sequence). This chain's CDR3 is CASSVYRGDEAFF. Here the CDR3 DNA reads TGTGCCAGTAGCGTATACAGGGGGGATGAAGCTTTCTTT.

The chain couples TRBV30 to TRBJ2-5; D might be TRBD2 (6 bases). This CDR3 is 12 amino acids long. Germline CDR1 and CDR2: GTSNPN and SVGIG (reference sequence). The V gene lost 5 bases and the J gene lost 2 bases, with 9 bases spanning the gap. The CDR3 coding sequence is TGTGCCTGGGGTAGCGGACAAGAGACCCAGTACTTC. Translation gives CAWGSGQETQYF.